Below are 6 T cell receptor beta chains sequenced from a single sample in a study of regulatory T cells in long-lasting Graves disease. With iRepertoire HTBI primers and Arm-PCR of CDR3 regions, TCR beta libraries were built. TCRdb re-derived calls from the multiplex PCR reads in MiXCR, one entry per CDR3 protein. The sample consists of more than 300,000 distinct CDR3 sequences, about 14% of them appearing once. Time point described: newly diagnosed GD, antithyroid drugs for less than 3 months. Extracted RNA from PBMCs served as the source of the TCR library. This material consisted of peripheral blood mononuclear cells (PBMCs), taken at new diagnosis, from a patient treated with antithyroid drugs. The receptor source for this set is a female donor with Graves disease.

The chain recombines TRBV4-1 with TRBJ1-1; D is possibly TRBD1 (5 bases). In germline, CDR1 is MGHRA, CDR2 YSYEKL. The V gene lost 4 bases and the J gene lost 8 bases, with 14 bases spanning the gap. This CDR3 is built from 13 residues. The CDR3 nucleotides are TGCGCCAGCAGCCTCCGGGGCAGAATCGAAGCTTTCTTT. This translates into CASSLRGRIEAFF.

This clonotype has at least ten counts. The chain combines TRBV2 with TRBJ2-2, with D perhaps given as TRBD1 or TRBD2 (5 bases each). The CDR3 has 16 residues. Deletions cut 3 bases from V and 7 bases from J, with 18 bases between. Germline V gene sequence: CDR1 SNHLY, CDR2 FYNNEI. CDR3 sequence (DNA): TGTGCCAGCAGTGAGCCTCTGAGCTTTGGGGGCGGGGAGCTGTTTTTT. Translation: CASSEPLSFGGGELFF.

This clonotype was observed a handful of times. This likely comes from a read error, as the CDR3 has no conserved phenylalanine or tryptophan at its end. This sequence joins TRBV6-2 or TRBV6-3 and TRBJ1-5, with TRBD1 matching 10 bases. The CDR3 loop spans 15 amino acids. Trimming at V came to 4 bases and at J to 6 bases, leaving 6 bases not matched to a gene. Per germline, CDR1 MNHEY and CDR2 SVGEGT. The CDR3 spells CASSSGQGGGQPQHL. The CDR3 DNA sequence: TGTGCCAGCAGTTCCGGACAGGGGGGCGGTCAGCCCCAGCATCTT.

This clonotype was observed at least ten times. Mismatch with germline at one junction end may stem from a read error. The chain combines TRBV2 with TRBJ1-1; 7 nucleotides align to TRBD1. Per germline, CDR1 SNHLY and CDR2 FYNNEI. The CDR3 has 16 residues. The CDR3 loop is CASREGTAEMNTEAFF. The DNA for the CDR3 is TGTGCCAGCAGGGAAGGGACAGCCGAAATGAACACTGAAGCTTTCTTT.

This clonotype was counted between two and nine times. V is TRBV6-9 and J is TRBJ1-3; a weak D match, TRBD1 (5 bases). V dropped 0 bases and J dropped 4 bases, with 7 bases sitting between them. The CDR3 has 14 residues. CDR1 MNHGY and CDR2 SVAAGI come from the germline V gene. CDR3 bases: TGTGCCAGCAGTTATTCGACAGTAGGAAACACCATATATTTT. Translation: CASSYSTVGNTIYF.

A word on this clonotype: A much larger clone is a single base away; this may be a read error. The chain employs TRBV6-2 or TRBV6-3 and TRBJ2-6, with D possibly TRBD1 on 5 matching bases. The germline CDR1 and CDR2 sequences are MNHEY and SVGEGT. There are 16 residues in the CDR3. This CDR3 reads CASSQIANSGANILTF. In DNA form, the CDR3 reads TGTGCCAGCAGTCAGATAGCTAACTCTGGGGCCAACATCCTGACTTTC.